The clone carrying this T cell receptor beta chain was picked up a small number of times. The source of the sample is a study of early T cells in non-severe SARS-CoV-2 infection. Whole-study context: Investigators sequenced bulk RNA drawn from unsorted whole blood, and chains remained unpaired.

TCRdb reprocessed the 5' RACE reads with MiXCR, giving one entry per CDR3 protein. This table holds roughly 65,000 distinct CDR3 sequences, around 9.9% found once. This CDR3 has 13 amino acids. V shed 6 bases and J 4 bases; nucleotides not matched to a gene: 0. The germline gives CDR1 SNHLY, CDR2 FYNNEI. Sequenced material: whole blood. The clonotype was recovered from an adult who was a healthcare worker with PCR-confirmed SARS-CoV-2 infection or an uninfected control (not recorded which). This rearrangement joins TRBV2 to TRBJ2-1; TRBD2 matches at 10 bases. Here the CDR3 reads CASRLAGYNEQFF. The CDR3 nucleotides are TGTGCCAGCAGACTAGCGGGGTACAATGAGCAGTTCTTC.